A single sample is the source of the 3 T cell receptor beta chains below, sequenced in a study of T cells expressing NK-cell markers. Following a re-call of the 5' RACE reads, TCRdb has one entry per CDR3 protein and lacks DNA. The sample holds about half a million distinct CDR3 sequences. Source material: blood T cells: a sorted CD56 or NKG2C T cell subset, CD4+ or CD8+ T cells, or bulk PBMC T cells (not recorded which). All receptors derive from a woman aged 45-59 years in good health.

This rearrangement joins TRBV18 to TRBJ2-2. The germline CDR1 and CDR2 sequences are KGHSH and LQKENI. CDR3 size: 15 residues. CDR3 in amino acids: CASSPSSGNTGELFF.

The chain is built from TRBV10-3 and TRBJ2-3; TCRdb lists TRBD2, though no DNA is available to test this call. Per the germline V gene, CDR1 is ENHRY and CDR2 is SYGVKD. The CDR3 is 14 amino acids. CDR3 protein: CAISPGTSGDTQYF.

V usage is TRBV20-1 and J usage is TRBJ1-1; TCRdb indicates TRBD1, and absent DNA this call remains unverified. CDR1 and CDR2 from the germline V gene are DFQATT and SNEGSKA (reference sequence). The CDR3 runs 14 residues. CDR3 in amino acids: CSARVTTGRVEAFF.